The text below deals with one TCR beta chain. These data come from a study of cytomegalovirus exposure and HLA in healthy donors. The overall study: Counted in an early data release were roughly 87 million unique TCRs from HLA-typed donors.

PCR involved 60 Vbeta and 13 Jbeta primers. The repertoire was sequenced with immunoSEQ multiplex PCR; TCRdb's copy has only in-frame clones and lacks some. The sample shows 130,000 or so clones, roughly 80% of them seen only once. Looked up from germline, CDR1 is MGHRA and CDR2 is YSYEKL. The junction had 5 bases not matched to a gene; V was cut back by 1 base and J by 5 bases. The CDR3 consists of 17 residues. The rearrangement joins TRBV4-1 to TRBJ2-1, with 13 bases aligning to TRBD2. Sequencing was performed on PBMCs. The clonotype comes from a woman aged 40 to 50 in good health and CMV-seropositive. In DNA, the CDR3 is TGCGCCAGCAGCCAAGCCCGACTAGCGGGGGGCGACAATGAGCAGTTCTTC. Amino acids: CASSQARLAGGDNEQFF.